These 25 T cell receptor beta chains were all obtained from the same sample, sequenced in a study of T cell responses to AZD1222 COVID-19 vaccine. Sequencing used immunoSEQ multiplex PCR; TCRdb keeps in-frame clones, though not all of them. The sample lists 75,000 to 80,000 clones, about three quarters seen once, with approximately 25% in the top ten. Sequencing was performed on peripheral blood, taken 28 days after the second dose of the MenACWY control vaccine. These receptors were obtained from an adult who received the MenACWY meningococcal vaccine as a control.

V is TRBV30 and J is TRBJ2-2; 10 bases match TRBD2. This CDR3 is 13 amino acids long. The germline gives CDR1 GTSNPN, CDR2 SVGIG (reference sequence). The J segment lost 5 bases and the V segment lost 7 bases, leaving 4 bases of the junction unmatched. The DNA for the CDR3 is TGTGCCTTCACGACTAGCGGGACCGGGGAGCTGTTTTTT. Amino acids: CAFTTSGTGELFF. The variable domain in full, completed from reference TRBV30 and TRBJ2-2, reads SQTIHQWPATLVQPVGSPLSLECTVEGTSNPNLYWYRQAAGRGLQLLFYSVGIGQISSEVPQNLSASRPQDRQFILSSKKLLLSDSGFYLCAFTTSGTGELFFGEGSRLTVL.

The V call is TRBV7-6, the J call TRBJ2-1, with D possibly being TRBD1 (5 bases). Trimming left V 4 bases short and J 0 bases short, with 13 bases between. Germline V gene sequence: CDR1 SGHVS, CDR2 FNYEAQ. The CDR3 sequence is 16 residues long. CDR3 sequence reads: CASSSFQGSSYNEQFF. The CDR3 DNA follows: TGTGCCAGCAGCTCATTTCAGGGTAGCTCCTACAATGAGCAGTTCTTC.

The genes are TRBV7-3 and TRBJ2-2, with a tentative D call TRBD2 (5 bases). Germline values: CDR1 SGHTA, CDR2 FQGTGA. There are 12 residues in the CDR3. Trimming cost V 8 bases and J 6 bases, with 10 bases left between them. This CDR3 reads CASSRVSGELFF. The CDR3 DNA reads TGTGCCAGCTCGCGGGTGTCCGGGGAGCTGTTTTTT.

CDR3 protein: CASSLRGDRAYEQYF. In nucleotides, the CDR3 is TGCGCCAGCAGCTTGAGGGGGGACAGAGCCTACGAGCAGTACTTC. The rearrangement joins TRBV5-1 to TRBJ2-7; a weak D match, TRBD1 (7 bases). The germline gives CDR1 SGHRS, CDR2 YFSETQ. The CDR3 is made up of 15 amino acids. V lost 1 base and J lost 2, with 13 bases in between.

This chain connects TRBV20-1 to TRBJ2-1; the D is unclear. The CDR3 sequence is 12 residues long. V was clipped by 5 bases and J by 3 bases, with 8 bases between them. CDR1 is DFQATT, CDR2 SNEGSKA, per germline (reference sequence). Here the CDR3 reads CSAGDIYNEQFF. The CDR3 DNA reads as TGCAGTGCTGGTGACATCTACAATGAGCAGTTCTTC.

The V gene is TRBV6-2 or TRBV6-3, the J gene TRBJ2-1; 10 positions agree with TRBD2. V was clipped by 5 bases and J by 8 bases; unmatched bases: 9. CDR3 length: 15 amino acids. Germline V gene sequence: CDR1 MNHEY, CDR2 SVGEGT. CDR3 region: CASSGAGGKSYEQFF. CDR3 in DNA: TGTGCCAGCAGTGGAGCGGGAGGGAAGTCGTATGAGCAGTTCTTC.

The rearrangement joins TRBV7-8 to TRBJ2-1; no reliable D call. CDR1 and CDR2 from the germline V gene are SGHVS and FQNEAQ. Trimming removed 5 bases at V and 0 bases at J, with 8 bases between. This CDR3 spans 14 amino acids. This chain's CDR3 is CASSHGSSYNEQFF. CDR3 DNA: TGTGCCAGCAGCCATGGATCCTCCTACAATGAGCAGTTCTTC.

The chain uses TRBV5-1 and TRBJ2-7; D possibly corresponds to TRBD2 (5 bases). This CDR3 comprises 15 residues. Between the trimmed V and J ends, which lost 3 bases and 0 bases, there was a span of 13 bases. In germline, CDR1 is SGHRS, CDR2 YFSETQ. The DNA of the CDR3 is TGCGCCAGCAGCTCCAATGCGGGTCACTCCTACGAGCAGTACTTC. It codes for CASSSNAGHSYEQYF.

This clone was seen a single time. For the CDR3, the DNA is TGCGCCAGCAGCTTGGGACAGCTGCCTCAAGAGACCCAGTACTTC. It translates to CASSLGQLPQETQYF. The J gene is TRBJ2-5, the V gene TRBV5-1, with D possibly being TRBD1 (5 bases). Germline loops: CDR1 SGHRS, CDR2 YFSETQ. The length of the CDR3 is 15 residues. Trimming pared 0 bases from V and 2 bases from J, leaving 11 bases between.

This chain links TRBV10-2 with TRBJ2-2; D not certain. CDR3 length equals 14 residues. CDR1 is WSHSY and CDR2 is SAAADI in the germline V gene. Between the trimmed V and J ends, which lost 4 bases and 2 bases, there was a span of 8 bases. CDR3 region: CASSGTENTGELFF. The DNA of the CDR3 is TGCGCCAGCAGTGGGACGGAAAACACCGGGGAGCTGTTTTTT.

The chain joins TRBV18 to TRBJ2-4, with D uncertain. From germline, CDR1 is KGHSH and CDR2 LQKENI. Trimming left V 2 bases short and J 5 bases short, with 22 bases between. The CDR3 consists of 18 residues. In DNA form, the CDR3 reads TGTGCCAGCTCACCAGGGCTTTTAAGCAGGTTGGAAGAAAACATTCAGTACTTC. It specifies CASSPGLLSRLEENIQYF.

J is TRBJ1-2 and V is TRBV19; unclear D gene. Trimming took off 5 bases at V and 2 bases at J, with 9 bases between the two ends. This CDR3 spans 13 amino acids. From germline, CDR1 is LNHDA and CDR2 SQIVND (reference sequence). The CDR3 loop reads CASSPGNNYGYTF. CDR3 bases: TGTGCCAGTAGTCCTGGGAACAACTATGGCTACACCTTC.

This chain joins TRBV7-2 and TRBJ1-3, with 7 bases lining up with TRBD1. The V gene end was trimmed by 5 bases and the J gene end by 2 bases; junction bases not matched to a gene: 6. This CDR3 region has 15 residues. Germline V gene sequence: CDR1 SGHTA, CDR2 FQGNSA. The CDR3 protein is CASSPRGPTGNTIYF. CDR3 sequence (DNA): TGTGCCAGCAGCCCAAGGGGGCCTACTGGAAACACCATATATTTT.

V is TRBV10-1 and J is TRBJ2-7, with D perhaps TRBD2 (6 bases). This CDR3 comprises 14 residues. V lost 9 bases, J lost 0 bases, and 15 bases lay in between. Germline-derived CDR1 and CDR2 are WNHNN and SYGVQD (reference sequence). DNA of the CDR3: TGCGCCAGTACTTGGGACTGTACCTCCTACGAGCAGTACTTC. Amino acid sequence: CASTWDCTSYEQYF.

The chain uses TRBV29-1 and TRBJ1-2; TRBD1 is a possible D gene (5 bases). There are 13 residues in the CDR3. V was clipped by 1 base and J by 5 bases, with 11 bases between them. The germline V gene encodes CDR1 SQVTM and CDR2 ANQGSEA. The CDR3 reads CSVEAGTPYGYTF. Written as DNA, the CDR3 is TGCAGCGTTGAAGCAGGGACCCCATATGGCTACACCTTC.

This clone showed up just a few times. In nucleotides, the CDR3 is TGCGCCAGCAGCTTGGCCTACAGGGGAAGTGGCGAAAAACTGTTTTTT. Its protein is CASSLAYRGSGEKLFF. The chain couples TRBV5-1 to TRBJ1-4, with 7 positions matching TRBD1. V lost 0 bases, J lost 8 bases, and 10 bases stayed unmatched. The CDR3 has 16 residues. In germline, CDR1 is SGHRS, CDR2 YFSETQ.

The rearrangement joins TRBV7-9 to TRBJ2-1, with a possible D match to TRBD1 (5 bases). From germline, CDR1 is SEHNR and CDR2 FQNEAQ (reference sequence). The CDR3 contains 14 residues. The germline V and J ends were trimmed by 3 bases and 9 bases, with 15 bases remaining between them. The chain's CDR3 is CASSLGPAQGEQFF. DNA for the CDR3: TGTGCCAGCAGCTTGGGCCCTGCCCAGGGTGAGCAGTTCTTC. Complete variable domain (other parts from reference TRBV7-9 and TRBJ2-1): DTGVSQNPRHKITKRGQNVTFRCDPISEHNRLYWYRQTLGQGPEFLTYFQNEAQLEKSRLLSDRFSAERPKGSFSTLEIQRTEQGDSAMYLCASSLGPAQGEQFFGPGTRLTVL.

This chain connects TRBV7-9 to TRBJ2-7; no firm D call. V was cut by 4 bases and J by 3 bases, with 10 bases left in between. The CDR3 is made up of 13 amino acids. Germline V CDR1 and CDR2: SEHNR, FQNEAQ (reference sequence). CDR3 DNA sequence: TGTGCCAGCAGCTCCCCCCCTGTCTACGAGCAGTACTTC. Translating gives CASSSPPVYEQYF.

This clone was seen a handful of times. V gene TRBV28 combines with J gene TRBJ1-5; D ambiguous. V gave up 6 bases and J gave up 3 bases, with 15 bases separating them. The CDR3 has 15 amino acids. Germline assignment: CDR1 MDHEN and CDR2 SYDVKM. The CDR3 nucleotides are TGTGCCAGCAGGTCCTGGGGAGGTAACAATCAGCCCCAGCATTTT. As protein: CASRSWGGNNQPQHF.

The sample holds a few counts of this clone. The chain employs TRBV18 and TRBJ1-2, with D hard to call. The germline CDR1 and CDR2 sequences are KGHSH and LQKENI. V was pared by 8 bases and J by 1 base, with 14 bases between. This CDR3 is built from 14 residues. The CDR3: CASKTSGDNYGYTF. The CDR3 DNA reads TGTGCCAGCAAAACTTCCGGTGATAACTATGGCTACACCTTC.

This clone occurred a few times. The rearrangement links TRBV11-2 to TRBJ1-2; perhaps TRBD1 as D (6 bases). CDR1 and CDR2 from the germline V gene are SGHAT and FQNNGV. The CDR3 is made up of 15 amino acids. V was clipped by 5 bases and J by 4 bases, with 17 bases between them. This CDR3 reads CASSIRGGRGYGYTF. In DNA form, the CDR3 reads TGTGCCAGCAGCATCAGGGGTGGTAGAGGCTATGGCTACACCTTC.

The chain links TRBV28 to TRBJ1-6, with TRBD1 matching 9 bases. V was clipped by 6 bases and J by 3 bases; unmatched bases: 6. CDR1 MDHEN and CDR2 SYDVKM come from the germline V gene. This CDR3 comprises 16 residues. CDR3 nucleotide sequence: TGTGCCAGCAGAATGGGACAGGGCCTCTATAATTCACCCCTCCACTTT. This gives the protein CASRMGQGLYNSPLHF.

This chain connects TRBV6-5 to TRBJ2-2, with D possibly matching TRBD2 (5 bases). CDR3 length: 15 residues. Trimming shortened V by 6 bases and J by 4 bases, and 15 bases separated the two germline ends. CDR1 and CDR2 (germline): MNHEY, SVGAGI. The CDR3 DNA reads TGTGCCAGCAGCATAGGGCGAGGGAGCACCGGGGAGCTGTTTTTT. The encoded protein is CASSIGRGSTGELFF.

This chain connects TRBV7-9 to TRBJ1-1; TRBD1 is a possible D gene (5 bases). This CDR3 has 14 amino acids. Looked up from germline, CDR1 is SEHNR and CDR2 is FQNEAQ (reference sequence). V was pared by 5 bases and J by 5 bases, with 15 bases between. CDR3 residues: CASSPGGWRTEAFF. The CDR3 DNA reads TGTGCCAGCAGCCCCGGGGGGTGGAGGACTGAAGCTTTCTTT.

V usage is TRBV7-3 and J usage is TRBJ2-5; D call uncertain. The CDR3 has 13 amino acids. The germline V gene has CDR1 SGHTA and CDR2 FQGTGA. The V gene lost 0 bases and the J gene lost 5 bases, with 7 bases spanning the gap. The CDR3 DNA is TGTGCCAGCAGCTTAACGAGAATGGAGACCCAGTACTTC. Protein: CASSLTRMETQYF. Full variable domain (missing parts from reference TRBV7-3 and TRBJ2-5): GAGVSQTPSNKVTEKGKYVELRCDPISGHTALYWYRQSLGQGPEFLIYFQGTGAADDSGLPNDRFFAVRPEGSVSTLKIQRTERGDSAVYLCASSLTRMETQYFGPGTRLLVL.